The rows below give T cell receptor beta chains drawn from one sample of a study of blood T cell repertoires in COVID-19. This table comes from immunoSEQ multiplex PCR, and its TCRdb copy is limited to in-frame clones, with some not included. The sample has around 160,000 clones; roughly 93% are singletons. What was sequenced was peripheral blood. These receptors all stem from a man younger than 35 with acute or convalescent COVID-19. Each CDR3 is given with its conserved first and last residue. A D gene is named only where the DNA matches it firmly. Some rows mark clone size as missing; the rest say once, few, many or name a class of expanded clone.

j_gene: TRBJ1-1; d_gene: TRBD1; v_gene: TRBV5-1; abundance: -; CDR3aa: CASSTTGDDTEAFF; CDR3nt: TGCGCCAGCAGCACTACAGGGGATGACACTGAAGCTTTCTTT
j_gene: TRBJ1-2; d_gene: TRBD1; v_gene: TRBV19; abundance: -; CDR3aa: CASSISGQGRYGYTF; CDR3nt: TGTGCCAGTAGTATCTCCGGACAGGGGAGATATGGCTACACCTTC
j_gene: TRBJ2-1; d_gene: TRBD1; v_gene: TRBV19; abundance: -; CDR3aa: CASSAPTGPLINEQFF; CDR3nt: TGTGCCAGTAGTGCACCGACAGGGCCTCTGATCAATGAGCAGTTCTTC
j_gene: TRBJ2-3; d_gene: -; v_gene: TRBV18; abundance: -; CDR3aa: CASSPPASVRDTQYF; CDR3nt: TGTGCCAGCTCACCACCGGCTAGTGTTAGGGATACGCAGTATTTT
j_gene: TRBJ2-3; d_gene: TRBD2; v_gene: TRBV11-3; abundance: -; CDR3aa: CASSAHLAGGTDTQYF; CDR3nt: TGTGCCAGCAGCGCTCACCTAGCGGGAGGGACAGATACGCAGTATTTT
j_gene: TRBJ1-2; d_gene: TRBD1; v_gene: TRBV7-8; abundance: -; CDR3aa: CASSSNRQGRANYGYTF; CDR3nt: TGTGCCAGCAGCTCCAATCGACAGGGGCGAGCTAACTATGGCTACACCTTC
j_gene: TRBJ2-2; d_gene: TRBD2; v_gene: TRBV27; abundance: once; CDR3aa: CASRSRTSGAHTGELFF; CDR3nt: TGTGCCAGCAGGAGTCGGACTAGCGGGGCCCACACCGGGGAGCTGTTTTTT
j_gene: TRBJ2-7; d_gene: -; v_gene: TRBV5-1; abundance: -; CDR3aa: CASSLEGFSYEQYF; CDR3nt: TGCGCCAGCAGCTTGGAGGGGTTCTCCTACGAGCAGTACTTC
j_gene: TRBJ1-3; d_gene: TRBD1; v_gene: TRBV4-1; abundance: once; CDR3aa: CASSQAVSGQMGNTIYF; CDR3nt: TGCGCCAGCAGCCAAGCGGTTTCGGGACAGATGGGAAACACCATATATTTT
j_gene: TRBJ2-1; d_gene: TRBD2; v_gene: TRBV4-1; abundance: -; CDR3aa: CASSQTSGSSYNEQFF; CDR3nt: TGCGCCAGCAGCCAGACTAGCGGGAGCTCCTACAATGAGCAGTTCTTC
j_gene: TRBJ1-1; d_gene: -; v_gene: TRBV29-1; abundance: -; CDR3aa: CSVPIGLDTEAFF; CDR3nt: TGCAGCGTCCCGATCGGTCTGGACACTGAAGCTTTCTTT
j_gene: TRBJ2-7; d_gene: TRBD2; v_gene: TRBV5-8; abundance: -; CDR3aa: CASSLSRLAGVLSSYEQYF; CDR3nt: TGTGCCAGCAGCTTGTCGCGGCTAGCGGGGGTCCTCAGCTCCTACGAGCAGTACTTC
j_gene: TRBJ2-1; d_gene: -; v_gene: TRBV7-8; abundance: -; CDR3aa: CASSPGLISSYNGQFF; CDR3nt: TGTGCCAGCAGTCCAGGACTGATTAGCTCCTACAATGGGCAGTTCTTC
j_gene: TRBJ2-5; d_gene: -; v_gene: TRBV2; abundance: -; CDR3aa: CASIPGVGRETQYF; CDR3nt: TGTGCCAGCATACCCGGTGTAGGGAGGGAGACCCAGTACTTC
j_gene: TRBJ1-1; d_gene: -; v_gene: TRBV10-3; abundance: -; CDR3aa: CAISESGRADEAFF; CDR3nt: TGTGCCATCAGTGAGTCTGGCAGGGCTGATGAAGCTTTCTTT
j_gene: TRBJ1-5; d_gene: -; v_gene: TRBV16; abundance: -; CDR3aa: CASSQSNSNQPQHF; CDR3nt: TGTGCCAGCAGCCAATCGAACAGTAATCAGCCCCAGCATTTT
j_gene: TRBJ1-1; d_gene: TRBD1; v_gene: TRBV23-1; abundance: -; CDR3aa: CASSQSGDRGNTEAFF; CDR3nt: TGCGCCAGCAGTCAATCCGGGGACAGGGGGAACACTGAAGCTTTCTTT
j_gene: TRBJ2-3; d_gene: -; v_gene: TRBV6-5; abundance: -; CDR3aa: CASSYSGGTQGTQYF; CDR3nt: TGTGCCAGCAGTTACTCGGGGGGAACCCAGGGTACGCAGTATTTT
j_gene: TRBJ1-1; d_gene: -; v_gene: TRBV10-1; abundance: -; CDR3aa: CASSESRNTEAFF; CDR3nt: TGCGCCAGCAGTGAGTCGAGGAACACTGAAGCTTTCTTT
j_gene: TRBJ1-4; d_gene: TRBD1; v_gene: TRBV25-1; abundance: -; CDR3aa: CASSEAGGNEKLFF; CDR3nt: TGTGCCAGCAGTGAAGCAGGGGGCAATGAAAAACTGTTTTTT
j_gene: TRBJ2-2; d_gene: -; v_gene: TRBV7-6; abundance: -; CDR3aa: CASSLTGETGELFF; CDR3nt: TGTGCCAGCAGCTTAACGGGGGAGACCGGGGAGCTGTTTTTT
j_gene: TRBJ2-2; d_gene: -; v_gene: TRBV7-8; abundance: few; CDR3aa: CASSLAQSFRGTGELFF; CDR3nt: TGTGCCAGCAGCTTAGCGCAGTCTTTTCGGGGCACCGGGGAGCTGTTTTTT
j_gene: TRBJ1-2; d_gene: TRBD1; v_gene: TRBV19; abundance: few; CDR3aa: CASSDRVGGYTF; CDR3nt: TGTGCCAGTAGCGACAGGGTCGGTGGCTACACCTTC
j_gene: TRBJ2-1; d_gene: TRBD2; v_gene: TRBV6-5; abundance: -; CDR3aa: CAIGTSGYNEQFF; CDR3nt: TGTGCCATAGGGACTAGCGGTTACAATGAGCAGTTCTTC
j_gene: TRBJ1-5; d_gene: -; v_gene: TRBV5-1; abundance: -; CDR3aa: CASSLGQDNQPQHF; CDR3nt: TGCGCCAGCAGCTTGGGACAGGACAATCAGCCCCAGCATTTT
j_gene: TRBJ2-3; d_gene: TRBD2; v_gene: TRBV27; abundance: -; CDR3aa: CASSLLAGATDTQYF; CDR3nt: TGTGCCAGCAGTTTACTAGCGGGCGCCACAGATACGCAGTATTTT
j_gene: TRBJ2-3; d_gene: TRBD2; v_gene: TRBV6-5; abundance: -; CDR3aa: CASSSSLAGSTDTQYF; CDR3nt: TGTGCCAGCAGTTCTTCCCTAGCGGGAAGCACAGATACGCAGTATTTT
j_gene: TRBJ1-1; d_gene: -; v_gene: TRBV12-3/TRBV12-4; abundance: -; CDR3aa: CASSSYSNTEAFF; CDR3nt: TGTGCCAGCAGTTCCTACAGTAACACTGAAGCTTTCTTT
j_gene: TRBJ1-1; d_gene: TRBD1; v_gene: TRBV6-5; abundance: -; CDR3aa: CATAGTGYIGAFF; CDR3nt: TGTGCCACGGCTGGGACAGGGTATATTGGAGCTTTCTTT
j_gene: TRBJ2-1; d_gene: TRBD2; v_gene: TRBV4-1; abundance: once; CDR3aa: CASSQIGMRLADYSYNEQFF; CDR3nt: TGCGCCAGCAGCCAAATTGGCATGAGACTAGCGGACTACTCCTACAATGAGCAGTTCTTC
j_gene: TRBJ2-5; d_gene: TRBD1; v_gene: TRBV30; abundance: -; CDR3aa: CAWSDREETQYF; CDR3nt: TGTGCCTGGAGCGACAGGGAAGAGACCCAGTACTTC
j_gene: TRBJ2-1; d_gene: TRBD1; v_gene: TRBV5-6; abundance: -; CDR3aa: CASSARDRGSNEQFF; CDR3nt: TGTGCCAGCAGCGCCCGGGACAGGGGTTCCAATGAGCAGTTCTTC
j_gene: TRBJ1-3; d_gene: -; v_gene: TRBV10-3; abundance: -; CDR3aa: CAISDVTGSGNTIYF; CDR3nt: TGTGCCATCAGTGATGTTACAGGGAGTGGAAACACCATATATTTT
j_gene: TRBJ2-7; d_gene: -; v_gene: TRBV19; abundance: -; CDR3aa: CASSIDSSYEQYF; CDR3nt: TGTGCCAGTAGTATAGACAGCTCCTACGAGCAGTACTTC
j_gene: TRBJ2-5; d_gene: TRBD1; v_gene: TRBV6-5; abundance: -; CDR3aa: CASSYRRPGGIETQYF; CDR3nt: TGTGCCAGCAGTTATAGAAGGCCAGGGGGCATAGAGACCCAGTACTTC
j_gene: TRBJ1-5; d_gene: TRBD1; v_gene: TRBV6-5; abundance: -; CDR3aa: CASRRQGNQPQHF; CDR3nt: TGTGCCAGCAGGAGACAGGGGAATCAGCCCCAGCATTTT
j_gene: TRBJ2-7; d_gene: -; v_gene: TRBV7-6; abundance: once; CDR3aa: CASSLGWRGLHYEQYF; CDR3nt: TGTGCCAGCAGCTTAGGGTGGCGGGGGCTCCACTACGAGCAGTACTTC
j_gene: TRBJ2-5; d_gene: -; v_gene: TRBV11-3; abundance: -; CDR3aa: CASSQGGETQYF; CDR3nt: TGTGCCAGCTCTCAGGGGGGAGAGACCCAGTACTTC
j_gene: TRBJ2-3; d_gene: TRBD2; v_gene: TRBV14; abundance: few; CDR3aa: CASSQPGLGADTQYF; CDR3nt: TGTGCCAGCAGCCAACCGGGACTAGGGGCAGATACGCAGTATTTT
j_gene: TRBJ2-1; d_gene: -; v_gene: TRBV11-2; abundance: -; CDR3aa: CASSLSGIRDGNEQFF; CDR3nt: TGTGCCAGCAGCTTATCCGGGATTAGGGATGGCAATGAGCAGTTCTTC
j_gene: TRBJ2-7; d_gene: TRBD2; v_gene: TRBV18; abundance: -; CDR3aa: CASSPIAGESYEQYF; CDR3nt: TGTGCCAGCTCACCCATAGCGGGAGAGTCCTACGAGCAGTACTTC
j_gene: TRBJ1-4; d_gene: -; v_gene: TRBV6-1; abundance: -; CDR3aa: CASSELGRINEKLFF; CDR3nt: TGTGCCAGCAGTGAATTGGGCCGGATCAATGAAAAACTGTTTTTT
j_gene: TRBJ2-1; d_gene: TRBD2; v_gene: TRBV27; abundance: -; CDR3aa: CASRLAGAYNEQFF; CDR3nt: TGTGCCAGCAGGCTAGCGGGGGCATACAATGAGCAGTTCTTC
j_gene: TRBJ2-5; d_gene: -; v_gene: TRBV15; abundance: -; CDR3aa: CAVGLGAGWETQYF; CDR3nt: TGTGCCGTAGGGCTTGGGGCAGGTTGGGAGACCCAGTACTTC
j_gene: TRBJ1-2; d_gene: -; v_gene: TRBV7-6; abundance: -; CDR3aa: CASSLGTANNYGYTF; CDR3nt: TGTGCCAGCAGCTTAGGGACTGCTAATAACTATGGCTACACCTTC
j_gene: TRBJ1-1; d_gene: TRBD1; v_gene: TRBV19; abundance: -; CDR3aa: CASSINPGGTEAFF; CDR3nt: TGTGCCAGTAGTATAAACCCAGGGGGCACTGAAGCTTTCTTT
j_gene: TRBJ1-1; d_gene: TRBD1; v_gene: TRBV24-1; abundance: -; CDR3aa: CATSDPGTGRETEAFF; CDR3nt: TGTGCCACCAGTGACCCTGGGACAGGCCGGGAAACTGAAGCTTTCTTT
j_gene: TRBJ2-5; d_gene: -; v_gene: TRBV5-1; abundance: -; CDR3aa: CASSLGEKGRRLTAETQYF; CDR3nt: TGCGCCAGCAGCTTGGGCGAGAAGGGTAGGAGGCTAACTGCGGAGACCCAGTACTTC
j_gene: TRBJ2-7; d_gene: -; v_gene: TRBV27; abundance: once; CDR3aa: CASRDIDGYEQYF; CDR3nt: TGTGCCAGCAGGGACATCGACGGGTACGAGCAGTACTTC
j_gene: TRBJ1-1; d_gene: -; v_gene: TRBV5-1; abundance: -; CDR3aa: CASSLDSGWTEAFF; CDR3nt: TGCGCCAGCAGCTTAGACAGTGGGTGGACTGAAGCTTTCTTT
j_gene: TRBJ1-1; d_gene: TRBD1; v_gene: TRBV19; abundance: -; CDR3aa: CATAGGGLGTEAFF; CDR3nt: TGTGCCACCGCGGGAGGGGGCCTCGGCACTGAAGCTTTCTTT
j_gene: TRBJ1-1; d_gene: -; v_gene: TRBV5-5; abundance: -; CDR3aa: CASSLAGGMNTEAFF; CDR3nt: TGTGCCAGCAGCTTGGCGGGAGGCATGAACACTGAAGCTTTCTTT
j_gene: TRBJ1-2; d_gene: TRBD1; v_gene: TRBV11-2; abundance: -; CDR3aa: CASSLEWRGQGYTF; CDR3nt: TGTGCCAGCAGCTTAGAGTGGAGGGGGCAAGGCTACACCTTC
j_gene: TRBJ1-1; d_gene: -; v_gene: TRBV7-9; abundance: -; CDR3aa: CASSLVGGNTEAFF; CDR3nt: TGTGCCAGCAGCTTAGTGGGGGGAAACACTGAAGCTTTCTTT
j_gene: TRBJ2-1; d_gene: -; v_gene: TRBV29-1; abundance: -; CDR3aa: CSVEGSGSSYNEQFF; CDR3nt: TGCAGCGTTGAAGGCAGTGGGAGCTCCTACAATGAGCAGTTCTTC
j_gene: TRBJ2-7; d_gene: TRBD1; v_gene: TRBV6-5; abundance: -; CDR3aa: CASWDSSYEQYF; CDR3nt: TGTGCCAGCTGGGACAGCTCCTACGAGCAGTACTTC
j_gene: TRBJ2-7; d_gene: -; v_gene: TRBV28; abundance: -; CDR3aa: CASSLKHRSYEQYF; CDR3nt: TGTGCCAGCAGTTTAAAGCACCGATCCTACGAGCAGTACTTC
j_gene: TRBJ2-3; d_gene: TRBD1; v_gene: TRBV24-1; abundance: -; CDR3aa: CATSDRTGGTDTQYF; CDR3nt: TGTGCCACCAGTGATCGGACAGGGGGCACAGATACGCAGTATTTT
j_gene: TRBJ2-5; d_gene: TRBD1; v_gene: TRBV5-8; abundance: -; CDR3aa: CASSTPQGAYYQETQYF; CDR3nt: TGTGCCAGCAGCACGCCCCAGGGGGCGTACTACCAAGAGACCCAGTACTTC